A single sample gave rise to the 9 T cell receptor beta chains below, sequenced in a study of blood T cell repertoires in COVID-19. Clones were read by immunoSEQ multiplex PCR, and TCRdb kept only the in-frame ones, dropping some. The sample yields 150,000 to 200,000 clones, 84% seen once. Material: peripheral blood. These receptors were obtained from a woman in her 70s with COVID-19, enrolled during active disease.

The chain is built from TRBV5-6 and TRBJ1-5, with D possibly matching TRBD1 (5 bases). The CDR3 sequence is 13 residues long. The ends were cut back, 7 bases at V and 5 bases at J, with 13 bases in the middle. Germline CDR1 and CDR2: SGHDT and YYEEEE. CDR3 nucleotides: TGTGCCAGCTCAATCAGGGCTCATCAGCCCCAGCATTTT. It codes for CASSIRAHQPQHF.

As DNA, the CDR3 is TGTGCCAGCAGTTCTAAACAGAACTACGAGGGGCAGTACTTC. It yields the protein CASSSKQNYEGQYF. The J gene is TRBJ2-7, the V gene TRBV28; the D gene is possibly TRBD2 (5 bases). Looked up from germline, CDR1 is MDHEN and CDR2 is SYDVKM. Trimming took 4 bases from V and 9 from J, leaving 19 bases between them. This CDR3 spans 14 amino acids. Full variable domain (remainder filled in from reference TRBV28 and TRBJ2-7): DVKVTQSSRYLVKRTGEKVFLECVQDMDHENMFWYRQDPGLGLRLIYFSYDVKMKEKGDIPEGYSVSREKKERFSLILESASTNQTSMYLCASSSKQNYEGQYFGPGTRLTVT.

The chain carries TRBV5-1 and TRBJ2-3; 12 bases are shared with TRBD2. Germline CDR1 and CDR2: SGHRS and YFSETQ. The CDR3 contains 16 residues. V dropped 3 bases and J dropped 3; count of bases not matched to a gene: 5. The CDR3 protein is CASSSGTSGRTDTQYF. CDR3 DNA sequence: TGCGCCAGCAGCTCCGGGACTAGCGGGCGGACAGATACGCAGTATTTT.

The chain uses TRBV7-8 and TRBJ1-1; D perhaps matches TRBD1 (5 bases). The germline V and J ends were trimmed by 1 base and 1 base, with 7 bases remaining between them. Germline loops: CDR1 SGHVS, CDR2 FQNEAQ. This CDR3 spans 14 amino acids. The CDR3 nucleotides are TGTGCCAGCAGCTTAGTGGGGGGGAACACTGAAGCTTTCTTT. It encodes CASSLVGGNTEAFF.

The chain is built from TRBV5-3 and TRBJ1-1, with 9 bases that match TRBD1. TRBV5-3 is known as an ORF, though its function is uncertain. The CDR3 covers 14 residues. The V segment lost 4 bases and the J segment 9 bases; nucleotides outside the gene matches: 10. The CDR3 nucleotides are TGTGCCAGAAGCCCGGACAGGGGACGTTCTAAAGCTTTCTTT. Its protein is CARSPDRGRSKAFF.

The V call is TRBV19, the J call TRBJ1-3; D ambiguous. The CDR3 loop spans 15 amino acids. V lost 8 bases to trimming and J lost 2 bases, with 16 bases between them. The germline CDR1 and CDR2 sequences are LNHDA and SQIVND (reference sequence). Here the CDR3 reads CASQQTVLTGNTIYF. CDR3 DNA sequence: TGTGCCAGTCAACAAACCGTACTAACTGGAAACACCATATATTTT. Full variable domain (outside the CDR3, taken from reference TRBV19 and TRBJ1-3): DGGITQSPKYLFRKEGQNVTLSCEQNLNHDAMYWYRQDPGQGLRLIYYSQIVNDFQKGDIAEGYSVSREKKESFPLTVTSAQKNPTAFYLCASQQTVLTGNTIYFGEGSWLTVV.

V gene TRBV6-5 combines with J gene TRBJ1-6; D is undetermined. Germline lookup yields CDR1 MNHEY and CDR2 SVGAGI. This CDR3 is 15 amino acids long. Trimming removed 7 bases from V and 7 bases from J, with 17 bases in between. The CDR3: CASKGGHLLNSPLHF. The CDR3 DNA is TGTGCCAGCAAAGGCGGTCATCTTTTGAATTCACCCCTCCACTTT.

This chain links TRBV18 with TRBJ1-5, with a tentative D call TRBD1 (5 bases). Between the trimmed V and J ends, which lost 2 bases and 6 bases, there was a span of 11 bases. Germline-derived CDR1 and CDR2 are KGHSH and LQKENI. This CDR3 spans 14 amino acids. The CDR3 loop is CASSPVQGGQPQHF. The CDR3 DNA reads as TGTGCCAGCTCACCAGTTCAGGGAGGTCAGCCCCAGCATTTT.

The DNA for the CDR3 is TGTGCCAGCAGTGACCAATCCGGAGAGACCCAGTACTTC. Its translation: CASSDQSGETQYF. The chain combines TRBV6-4 with TRBJ2-5; no firm D call. Germline V CDR1 and CDR2: MRHNA, SNTAGT. This CDR3 is built from 13 residues. Trimming cost V 2 bases and J 4 bases, with 8 bases left between them.